The sample holds one count of the clone carrying this T cell receptor beta chain. These data originate in a study of blood T cell repertoires in COVID-19. In the study overall: The study drew acute and convalescent COVID-19 samples from the United States, Italy and Spain.

The CDR3 is 14 residues long. The V and J ends lost 7 bases and 3 bases respectively, with 16 bases between them. The V gene's germline CDR1 is SGHNT and CDR2 YYREEE (reference sequence). Recovery meant two consecutive negative NP/OP PCR tests, professional clearance, or resolved symptoms. Libraries were prepared by immunoSEQ multiplex PCR; TCRdb keeps only in-frame clonotypes and omits some of them. Counted here are 170,000 or so clones, more than 80% occurring once; the ten biggest clones make up around 6.2%. This chain connects TRBV5-4 to TRBJ1-1; D may be TRBD1 (5 bases). The sequencing input was PBMCs or T cells enriched from blood (not recorded which). The sequence was obtained from a man aged 35-49 years who had recovered from COVID-19. The CDR3 protein is CASRRGGGDTEAFF. Written as DNA, the CDR3 is TGTGCCAGCCGCCGGGGGGGAGGGGACACTGAAGCTTTCTTT.